These 23 T cell receptor beta chains came from one sample sequenced in a study of CD8 T cells in Susac syndrome. RNA totalling roughly 0.5 to 1 ug underwent reverse transcription with random hexamers. Each CDR3 protein gets one entry after TCRdb re-called the immunoSEQ multiplex PCR reads with MiXCR. The sample has under 350,000 distinct CDR3 sequences, under 95% seen once. Sequencing was performed on CD4+ T cells from PBMCs. The receptors come from a human donor with multiple sclerosis.

This chain joins TRBV28 and TRBJ2-7; D possibly uses TRBD1 or TRBD2 (5 bases each). Germline V gene lookup returns CDR1 MDHEN and CDR2 SYDVKM. Trimming cost V 7 bases and J 2 bases, with 18 bases left between them. CDR3 size: 15 residues. In nucleotides, the CDR3 is TGTGCCAGCACGCCCCCCGGGACGGTCCCCTACGAGCAGTACTTC. Protein: CASTPPGTVPYEQYF.

The chain couples TRBV12-3 or TRBV12-4 to TRBJ2-7; D remains unclear. Trimming removed 6 bases from V and 6 bases from J, with 12 bases in between. This CDR3 region has 12 residues. CDR3 amino acids: CASSPPFTEQYF. CDR3 nucleotides: TGTGCCAGCAGCCCACCATTTACCGAGCAGTACTTC.

This clonotype was observed a few times. The CDR3, as DNA: TGCGCCAGCCGGAGGGGGCCCCCCTACGAGCAGTACTTC. It yields the protein CASRRGPPYEQYF. The rearrangement links TRBV5-1 to TRBJ2-7; the D gene is possibly TRBD1 (7 bases). Trimming took off 7 bases at V and 2 bases at J, with 13 bases between the two ends. The germline CDR1 and CDR2 sequences are SGHRS and YFSETQ. The CDR3 is 13 amino acids.

The CDR3 DNA sequence: TGTGCCAGCAGCCAATCTAGCGGGGTCTACAATGAGCAGTTCTTC. Translating it yields CASSQSSGVYNEQFF. This chain links TRBV4-2 with TRBJ2-1, with 9 bases matching TRBD2. Germline CDR1 is LGHNA and CDR2 is YNFKEQ. V lost 2 bases to trimming and J lost 3 bases; unmatched junction nucleotides: 2. There are 15 residues in the CDR3.

The chain joins TRBV19 to TRBJ2-3, with D perhaps assigned TRBD1 or TRBD2 (6 bases each). The CDR3 runs 15 residues. V lost 9 bases and J 2 bases, leaving 18 bases between the germline ends. The germline CDR1 and CDR2 sequences are LNHDA and SQIVND (reference sequence). Here the CDR3 reads CASTRGGGFTDTQYF. The CDR3, as DNA: TGTGCCAGCACTCGAGGAGGGGGGTTCACAGATACGCAGTATTTT.

The chain carries TRBV7-3 and TRBJ2-2; D is perhaps TRBD1 (6 bases). Germline V gene lookup returns CDR1 SGHTA and CDR2 FQGTGA. The CDR3 totals 15 residues. Between the trimmed V and J ends, which lost 5 bases and 4 bases, there was a span of 14 bases. This CDR3 is CASSVDRPGTGELFF. Written as DNA, the CDR3 is TGTGCCAGCAGCGTCGACAGGCCGGGCACCGGGGAGCTGTTTTTT.

CDR3 bases: TGTGCCAGCAGCCCCTTGAGATCCGCCAAACCCCAGCATTTT. As protein: CASSPLRSAKPQHF. The genes are TRBV12-3 or TRBV12-4 and TRBJ1-5; the D is unclear. V dropped 6 bases and J dropped 10 bases, with 19 bases sitting between them. The CDR3 totals 14 residues.

DNA for the CDR3: TGTGCCAGCAGCTTAGGGTCCGGGAGTAATTCACCCCTCCACTTT. Residues: CASSLGSGSNSPLHF. V usage is TRBV7-6 and J usage is TRBJ1-6; no definite D call. CDR3 length: 15 amino acids. The germline gives CDR1 SGHVS, CDR2 FNYEAQ. V gave up 1 base and J gave up 6 bases, with 10 bases separating them.

The J gene is TRBJ2-5, the V gene TRBV6-6; no clear D. Trimming pared 1 base from V and 5 bases from J, leaving 8 bases between. Germline CDR1 and CDR2: MNHNY and SVGAGI (reference sequence). The CDR3 consists of 13 residues. CDR3 nucleotide sequence: TGTGCCAGCAGTTACTTCCCGCGGGAGACCCAGTACTTC. This gives the protein CASSYFPRETQYF.

This clonotype was seen once. The rearrangement joins TRBV4-2 to TRBJ1-2; tentative D call: TRBD1 (5 bases). The CDR3 is 12 residues long. The germline CDR1 and CDR2 sequences are LGHNA and YNFKEQ. Trimming cost V 7 bases and J 5 bases, with 11 bases left between them. In DNA form, the CDR3 reads TGTGCCAGCACCTTGTGGGGGTATGGCTACACCTTC. Protein product: CASTLWGYGYTF.

The CDR3 bases are TGTGCCAGCTCGCGGGGGATGAACACTGAAGCTTTCTTT. Its translation is CASSRGMNTEAFF. The chain is built from TRBV18 and TRBJ1-1; TRBD1 is a possible D gene (5 bases). The CDR3 sequence is 13 residues long. CDR1 and CDR2 from the germline V gene are KGHSH and LQKENI. V lost 6 bases, J lost 0 bases, and 8 bases lay in between.

The J gene is TRBJ1-1, the V gene TRBV20-1, with TRBD1 matching over 11 bases. V was pared by 5 bases and J by 7 bases, with 18 bases of the junction left unmatched. CDR3 length equals 17 residues. Per germline, CDR1 DFQATT and CDR2 SNEGSKA (reference sequence). The chain's CDR3 is CSAEARTGGARADEAFF. The CDR3 bases are TGCAGTGCTGAAGCACGGACAGGGGGCGCGAGGGCCGATGAAGCTTTCTTT.

The chain is built from TRBV21-1 and TRBJ2-5. TRBV21-1 is given as a pseudogene. The CDR3 is 14 residues long. As DNA, the CDR3 is TGTTCACGAGACGGACGCGGTGTGGGGGAGACCCAGTACTTC. Residues: CSRDGRGVGETQYF.

V is TRBV7-8 and J is TRBJ2-3; D possibly matches TRBD1 or TRBD2 (5 bases each). Per the germline V gene, CDR1 is SGHVS and CDR2 is FQNEAQ. The V gene lost 5 bases and the J gene lost 0 bases, with 15 bases spanning the gap. The CDR3 spans 16 residues. The CDR3 is CASSTTGRWSTDTQYF. CDR3 DNA: TGTGCCAGCAGCACTACGGGGCGGTGGAGCACAGATACGCAGTATTTT.

The chain combines TRBV7-3 with TRBJ2-2, with D tentatively TRBD1 or TRBD2 (6 bases each). Germline V gene data show CDR1 as SGHTA and CDR2 as FQGTGA. Between the trimmed V and J ends, which lost 1 base and 6 bases, there was a span of 12 bases. This CDR3 has 15 amino acids. This chain's CDR3 is CASSLNVGGAGELFF. The CDR3 coding sequence is TGTGCCAGCAGCTTAAATGTGGGGGGCGCCGGGGAGCTGTTTTTT.

V usage is TRBV5-1 and J usage is TRBJ1-2, with 9 bases lining up with TRBD1. The junction had 4 bases not matched to a gene; V was cut back by 3 bases and J by 4 bases. Germline V gene data show CDR1 as SGHRS and CDR2 as YFSETQ. The CDR3 totals 14 residues. The CDR3 DNA sequence: TGCGCCAGCAGCTGGGGACAGGGATCCTATGGCTACACCTTC. Translation: CASSWGQGSYGYTF.

The chain's CDR3 is CASSPRDFDGQPQHF. In DNA form, the CDR3 reads TGTGCCAGCAGCCCCCGGGACTTCGACGGACAGCCCCAGCATTTT. The J gene is TRBJ1-5, the V gene TRBV9, with a possible D match to TRBD1 (5 bases). In germline, CDR1 is SGDLS, CDR2 YYNGEE. CDR3 length equals 15 residues. V lost 4 bases to trimming and J lost 7 bases, with 18 bases between them.

The chain carries TRBV7-2 and TRBJ2-7, with D perhaps TRBD1 or TRBD2 (6 bases each). V lost 1 base, J lost 0 bases, and 10 bases lay in between. Germline V CDR1 and CDR2: SGHTA, FQGNSA. The CDR3 totals 15 residues. The CDR3 DNA follows: TGTGCCAGCAGCTTAGATTCGGGGGCCTCCTACGAGCAGTACTTC. It encodes CASSLDSGASYEQYF. The variable domain in full, with the rest retrieved from reference TRBV7-2 and TRBJ2-7, is GAGVSQSPSNKVTEKGKDVELRCDPISGHTALYWYRQSLGQGLEFLIYFQGNSAPDKSGLPSDRFSAERTGGSVSTLTIQRTQQEDSAVYLCASSLDSGASYEQYFGPGTRLTVT.

This chain joins TRBV20-1 and TRBJ1-2, with TRBD1 identical over 9 bases. This CDR3 region has 15 residues. The trim removed 1 base at V and 8 bases at J, leaving 11 bases unmatched. Looked up from germline, CDR1 is DFQATT and CDR2 is SNEGSKA (reference sequence). CDR3 residues: CSARGWEQGAGGYTF. CDR3 DNA: TGCAGTGCTAGAGGCTGGGAACAGGGGGCTGGGGGCTACACCTTC.

J is TRBJ2-3 and V is TRBV29-1; D gene ambiguous. Deletions cut 4 bases from V and 2 bases from J, with 10 bases between. CDR3 length equals 13 residues. In germline, CDR1 is SQVTM, CDR2 ANQGSEA. In DNA, the CDR3 is TGCAGCGTTGCCCTGGTCTTCACAGATACGCAGTATTTT. Protein: CSVALVFTDTQYF.

V usage is TRBV2 and J usage is TRBJ2-1; tentative D call: TRBD2 (7 bases). The V gene's germline CDR1 is SNHLY and CDR2 FYNNEI. The V and J ends lost 6 bases and 0 bases respectively, with 15 bases between them. The CDR3 spans 16 residues. The CDR3 DNA follows: TGTGCCAGCAGGAGGGGGGGGCGAGACTCCTACAATGAGCAGTTCTTC. Protein: CASRRGGRDSYNEQFF.

The chain joins TRBV3-1 to TRBJ1-2, with D possibly being TRBD1 (5 bases). The germline V gene has CDR1 LGHDT and CDR2 YNNKEL (reference sequence). The CDR3 is made up of 14 amino acids. V was trimmed by 3 bases and J by 4 bases, leaving 12 bases between them. This chain's CDR3 is CASSQGDGTYGYTF. Written as DNA, the CDR3 is TGTGCCAGCAGCCAGGGGGACGGAACCTATGGCTACACCTTC.

CDR3 DNA sequence: TGTGCCAGCAGCATTCAAGCGGGAAGAACAGATACGCAGTATTTT. This translates into CASSIQAGRTDTQYF. The chain employs TRBV7-2 and TRBJ2-3; TRBD2 aligns across 7 bases. The CDR3 runs to 15 residues. J gave up 3 bases and V 5 bases, and 8 bases lay outside the gene matches. The germline CDR1 and CDR2 sequences are SGHTA and FQGNSA.